The T cell receptor beta chain under discussion was sequenced for a study of cytomegalovirus exposure and HLA in healthy donors. Findings and caveats of the study: The study listed under 200 cytomegalovirus-associated TCR beta chains.

A multiplex PCR was run with 60 Vbeta primers and 13 Jbeta primers. Some clones are missing from TCRdb's copy, which holds only in-frame ones; the method was immunoSEQ multiplex PCR. The repertoire includes about 93,000 clones, approximately 64% of them detected once, and approximately 5.8% sits in the top ten. Germline CDR1 and CDR2: SGHNT and YYREEE (reference sequence). The ends lost 0 bases at V and 6 bases at J; junction bases unmatched: 1. The CDR3 spans 13 residues. The sample holds one count of this clone. The antigen is unknown. The chain combines TRBV5-4 with TRBJ2-3; 7 bases line up with TRBD2. This clonotype was sampled from a boy younger than 18 in good health and CMV-seropositive. Sequencing was performed on PBMCs. The CDR3 spells CASSLEGGDTQYF. The DNA for the CDR3 is TGTGCCAGCAGCTTGGAGGGAGGGGATACGCAGTATTTT.